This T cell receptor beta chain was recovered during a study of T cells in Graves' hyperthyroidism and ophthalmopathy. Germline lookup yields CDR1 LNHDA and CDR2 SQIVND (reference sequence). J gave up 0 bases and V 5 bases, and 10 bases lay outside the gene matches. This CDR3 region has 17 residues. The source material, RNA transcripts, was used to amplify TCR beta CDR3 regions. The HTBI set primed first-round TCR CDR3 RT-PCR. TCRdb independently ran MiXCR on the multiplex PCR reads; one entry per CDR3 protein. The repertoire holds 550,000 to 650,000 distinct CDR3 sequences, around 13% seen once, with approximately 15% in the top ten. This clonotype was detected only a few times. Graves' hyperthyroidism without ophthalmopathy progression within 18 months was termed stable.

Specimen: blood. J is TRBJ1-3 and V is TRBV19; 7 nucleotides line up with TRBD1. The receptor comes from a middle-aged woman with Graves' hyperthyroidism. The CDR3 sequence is CASSPMTGIPSGNTIYF. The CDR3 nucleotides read TGTGCCAGTAGTCCGATGACAGGGATTCCCTCTGGAAACACCATATATTTT. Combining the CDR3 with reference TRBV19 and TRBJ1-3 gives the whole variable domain DGGITQSPKYLFRKEGQNVTLSCEQNLNHDAMYWYRQDPGQGLRLIYYSQIVNDFQKGDIAEGYSVSREKKESFPLTVTSAQKNPTAFYLCASSPMTGIPSGNTIYFGEGSWLTVV.